This T cell receptor (beta chain) was recovered during a study of cytomegalovirus exposure and HLA in healthy donors. The PCR was carried out with 60 Vbeta primers and 13 Jbeta primers. The data were produced by immunoSEQ multiplex PCR, yet TCRdb's version contains in-frame clones alone and is incomplete. The table lists approximately 100,000 clones, 79% of them singletons. As to this clone: What it binds is unknown.

Findings and caveats of the study: The authors considered a cluster of highly shared sequence variants likely to be a sequencing artifact. Later work found most CMV-associated TCR beta chains apparently HLA-restricted. The authors enumerated around 150 TCR beta chains as linked to cytomegalovirus.

Germline CDR1 is SGHVS and CDR2 is FQNEAQ. The V gene end was trimmed by 0 bases and the J gene end by 7 bases; junction bases not matched to a gene: 12. CDR3 length: 17 amino acids. Specimen: PBMCs. The TCR was taken from a woman in her thirties or forties in good health and CMV-seronegative. The genes are TRBV7-8 and TRBJ1-2; 9 bases are shared with TRBD1. CDR3 sequence: CASSLAGPGQGTGGYTF. Written as DNA, the CDR3 is TGTGCCAGCAGCTTAGCCGGACCGGGACAGGGAACCGGTGGCTACACCTTC.